A selection of T cell receptor beta chains follows, all from one sample in a study of metastatic and nonmetastatic thyroid tumors. TCRdb re-called the PCR reads through MiXCR. The repertoire holds 13,000 to 15,000 clones, 25% seen once, with around 9.9% in the top ten. The sample consisted of tumor tissue. All receptors come from a female donor with papillary thyroid cancer or a benign thyroid nodule (not recorded which). Some clones in this sample may be carry-over from other donors' samples. Each CDR3 is given with its conserved first and last residue.

>TRBV5-5|TRBJ2-1
CASSFADLYNEQFF
>TRBV19|TRBJ1-5
CASSTTWDINQPQHF
>TRBV2|TRBJ1-5
CASSEVGGAVGQPQHF
>TRBV28|TRBJ1-5
CASSLGIHVRVQPQHF
>TRBV5-4|TRBJ2-7
CASSMRPLRAPPRYEQYF
>TRBV30|TRBJ2-7
CAWSVLAGANEQYF
>TRBV5-4|TRBJ2-7
CASSSRDRGREHYF
>TRBV30|TRBJ1-1
CAWGGGINTEAFF
>TRBV10-3|TRBJ2-7
CAITGHLAYEQYF
>TRBV9|TRBJ2-2
CASSPSTQTAGRELFF
>TRBV7-2|TRBJ2-7
CASSLQAGANEQYF
>TRBV20-1|TRBJ2-6
CSARDWAQRYGANVLTF
>TRBV2|TRBJ2-5
CASSGWETQYF
>TRBV7-9|TRBJ2-1
CASSPTSGPQQFF
>TRBV7-6|TRBJ1-1
CASSLRAGSNTEAFF
>TRBV20-1|TRBJ1-2
CSADTGRGDYGYTF
>TRBV12-3/TRBV12-4|TRBJ2-1
CASSLGGAYNEQFF
>TRBV6-1|TRBJ2-7
CASTVEGYEQYF
>TRBV20-1|TRBJ2-5
CSARELGRQETQYF
>TRBV28|TRBJ2-5
CASTIRGIGQETQYF
>TRBV9|TRBJ2-3
CASSVAGAFTDTQYF
>TRBV5-1|TRBJ2-2
CASRPGQMMGELFF
>TRBV10-3|TRBJ1-5
CATSLESGGPVPQHF
>TRBV28|TRBJ1-2
CASISHGTGVNYGYTF
>TRBV27|TRBJ1-2
CASSFTGGNGYTF
>TRBV6-1|TRBJ2-7
CASSAGGGYEQYF
>TRBV6-2/TRBV6-3|TRBJ1-6
CASSSAGSSSNSPLHF
>TRBV20-1|TRBJ2-1
CSARDSVEQFF
>TRBV18|TRBJ2-5
CASSPLTGGRETQYF
>TRBV6-5|TRBJ1-2
CASSYTLPGTGGYGYTF
>TRBV6-1|TRBJ2-7
CASIPPGLSRGEQYF